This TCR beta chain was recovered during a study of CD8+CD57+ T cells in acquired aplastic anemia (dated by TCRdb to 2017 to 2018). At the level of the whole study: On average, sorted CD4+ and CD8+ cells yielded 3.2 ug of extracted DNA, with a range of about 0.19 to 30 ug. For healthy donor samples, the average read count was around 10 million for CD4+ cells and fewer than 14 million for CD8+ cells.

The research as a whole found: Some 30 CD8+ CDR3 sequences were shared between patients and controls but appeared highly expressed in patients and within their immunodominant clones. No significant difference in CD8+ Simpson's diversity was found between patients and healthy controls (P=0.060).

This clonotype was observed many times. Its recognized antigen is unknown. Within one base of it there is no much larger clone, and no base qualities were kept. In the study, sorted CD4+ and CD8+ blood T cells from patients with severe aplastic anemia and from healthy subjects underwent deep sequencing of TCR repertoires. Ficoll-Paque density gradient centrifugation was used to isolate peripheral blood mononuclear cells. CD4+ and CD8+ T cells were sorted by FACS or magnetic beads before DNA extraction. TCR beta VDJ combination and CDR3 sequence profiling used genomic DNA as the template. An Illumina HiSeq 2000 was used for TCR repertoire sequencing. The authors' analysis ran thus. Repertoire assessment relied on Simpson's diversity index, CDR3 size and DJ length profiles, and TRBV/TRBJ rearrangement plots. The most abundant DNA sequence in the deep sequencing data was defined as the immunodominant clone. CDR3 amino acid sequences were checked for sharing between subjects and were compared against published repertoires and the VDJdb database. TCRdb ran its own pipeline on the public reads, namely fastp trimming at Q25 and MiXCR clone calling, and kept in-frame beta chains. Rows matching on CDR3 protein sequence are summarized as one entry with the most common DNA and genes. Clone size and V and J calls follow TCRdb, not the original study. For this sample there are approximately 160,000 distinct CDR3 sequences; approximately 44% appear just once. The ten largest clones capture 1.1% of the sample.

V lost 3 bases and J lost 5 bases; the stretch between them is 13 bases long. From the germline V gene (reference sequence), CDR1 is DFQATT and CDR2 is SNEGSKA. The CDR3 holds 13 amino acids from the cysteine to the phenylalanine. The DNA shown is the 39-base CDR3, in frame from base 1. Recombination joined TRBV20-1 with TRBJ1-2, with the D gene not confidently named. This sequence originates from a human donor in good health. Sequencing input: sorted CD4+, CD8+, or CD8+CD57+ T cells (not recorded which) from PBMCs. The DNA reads TGCAGTGCTAGGAAAGAGGAGGCTTATGGCTACACCTTC. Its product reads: CSARKEEAYGYTF.